This T cell receptor beta chain originates from a study of T cell responses to AZD1222 COVID-19 vaccine. Findings of the study overall: None of the repertoires were sampled until the peak T cell response had passed.

V lost 7 bases and J lost 4, with 10 bases in between. The CDR3 extends over 12 amino acids. Germline V lookup: CDR1 MDHEN, CDR2 SYDVKM. Sequenced by immunoSEQ multiplex PCR; TCRdb stores in-frame clones only, minus some. The table lists nearly 200,000 clones, approximately 93% of them singletons, with roughly 1% in the top ten. To note about this clone: The antigen remains unidentified.

This chain joins TRBV28 and TRBJ1-2; D perhaps matches TRBD1 (6 bases). This sequence originates from an adult who received the AZD1222 COVID-19 vaccine. The material sequenced was peripheral blood, taken 28 days after the second AZD1222 dose. Here the CDR3 DNA reads TGTGCCAGCAACCCCAGGGGCTATGGCTACACCTTC. Residues: CASNPRGYGYTF.